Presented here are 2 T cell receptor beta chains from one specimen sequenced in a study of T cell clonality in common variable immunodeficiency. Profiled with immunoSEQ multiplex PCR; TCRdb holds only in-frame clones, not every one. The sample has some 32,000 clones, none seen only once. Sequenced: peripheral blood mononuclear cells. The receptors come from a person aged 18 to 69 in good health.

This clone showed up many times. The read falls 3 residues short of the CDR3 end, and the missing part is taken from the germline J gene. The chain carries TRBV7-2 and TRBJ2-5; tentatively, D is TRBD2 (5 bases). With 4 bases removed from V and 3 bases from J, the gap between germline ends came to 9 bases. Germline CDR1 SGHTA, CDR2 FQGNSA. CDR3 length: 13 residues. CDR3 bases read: TGTGCCAGCAGCTCGCCGGGGAAAGAGACC. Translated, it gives CASSSPGKET. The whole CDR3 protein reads CASSSPGKETQYF.

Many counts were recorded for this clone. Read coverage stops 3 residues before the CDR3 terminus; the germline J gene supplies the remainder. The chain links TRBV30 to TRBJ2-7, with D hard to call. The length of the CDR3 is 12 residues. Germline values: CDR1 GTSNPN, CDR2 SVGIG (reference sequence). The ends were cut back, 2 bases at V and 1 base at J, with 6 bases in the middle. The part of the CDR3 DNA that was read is TGTGCCTGGAGTCGCGGATCCTACGAG. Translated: CAWSRGSYE. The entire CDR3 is CAWSRGSYEQYF.